This section outlines one TCR beta chain sequence together with its context. Its antigen remains unknown. The sample belongs to a study of cytomegalovirus exposure and HLA in healthy donors. Findings and caveats of the study: Immune exposure information comprised only CMV serostatus.

Primers included in the PCR were 60 Vbeta and 13 Jbeta primers. Sequenced by immunoSEQ multiplex PCR; TCRdb stores in-frame clones only, minus some. The sample table includes tens of thousands of clones. The V and J ends lost 7 bases and 2 bases, in that order; junction bases with no gene match: 7. Germline V lookup: CDR1 MNHEY, CDR2 SMNVEV (reference sequence). The CDR3 covers 15 residues. The V and J genes are TRBV27 and TRBJ2-7, with 11 bases matching TRBD2. The sequenced material came from PBMCs. The receptor was isolated from a woman in her fifties or sixties in good health and CMV-seropositive. The CDR3, as DNA: TGTGCCAGCACCATGACTAGCGGGGAGCCCTACGAGCAGTACTTC. Amino acids: CASTMTSGEPYEQYF.